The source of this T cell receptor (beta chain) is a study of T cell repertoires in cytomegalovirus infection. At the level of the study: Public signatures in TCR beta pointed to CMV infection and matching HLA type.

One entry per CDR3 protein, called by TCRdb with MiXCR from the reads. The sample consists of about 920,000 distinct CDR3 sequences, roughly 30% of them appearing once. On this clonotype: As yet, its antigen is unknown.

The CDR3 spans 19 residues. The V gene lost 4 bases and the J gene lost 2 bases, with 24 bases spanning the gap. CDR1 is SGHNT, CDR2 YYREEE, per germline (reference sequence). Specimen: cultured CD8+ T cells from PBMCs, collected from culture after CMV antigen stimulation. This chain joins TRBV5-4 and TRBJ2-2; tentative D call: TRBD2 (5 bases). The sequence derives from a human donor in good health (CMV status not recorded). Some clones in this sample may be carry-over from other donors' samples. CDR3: CASSPEAPNLSRNTGELFF. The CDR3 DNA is TGTGCCAGCAGCCCGGAGGCGCCCAACCTCTCGAGAAACACCGGGGAGCTGTTTTTT.